Below are 8 T cell receptor beta chains sequenced from a single sample in a study of early T cells in non-severe SARS-CoV-2 infection. TCRdb reanalysed the 5' RACE reads using MiXCR and keeps one entry per CDR3 protein. Of some 78,000 distinct CDR3 sequences listed, roughly 13% were seen once; the top ten hold roughly 6%. Material: whole blood. All receptors come from an adult who was a healthcare worker with PCR-confirmed SARS-CoV-2 infection or an uninfected control (not recorded which).

This sequence joins TRBV2 and TRBJ1-2, with a tentative D call TRBD1 (6 bases). Germline CDR1 SNHLY, CDR2 FYNNEI. V was shortened by 6 bases and J by 2 bases, with 13 bases between the two germline ends. The CDR3 spans 14 residues. This CDR3 reads CASSADSPNYGYTF. CDR3 bases: TGTGCCAGCAGCGCGGACAGTCCAAACTATGGCTACACCTTC.

This clonotype has more than one count but fewer than ten. This rearrangement joins TRBV20-1 to TRBJ1-1, with a weak D call TRBD1 (6 bases). Germline CDR1 is DFQATT and CDR2 is SNEGSKA (reference sequence). V was trimmed by 1 base and J by 0 bases, leaving 9 bases between them. The length of the CDR3 is 14 residues. CDR3 loop: CSARAGTLNTEAFF. The DNA of the CDR3 is TGCAGTGCTAGAGCCGGGACACTGAACACTGAAGCTTTCTTT.

The chain is built from TRBV12-3 or TRBV12-4 and TRBJ2-7, with D hard to call. The CDR3 length is 16 residues. The V end was cut by 3 bases, the J end by 0 bases, with 15 bases between. The DNA for the CDR3 is TGTGCCAGCAGTTTTACCGGGCAACAAAGCTCCTACGAGCAGTACTTC. It is translated as CASSFTGQQSSYEQYF.

The chain employs TRBV2 and TRBJ2-2; 8 bases agree with TRBD1. V lost 5 bases, J lost 4 bases, and 3 bases stayed unmatched. Germline CDR1 SNHLY, CDR2 FYNNEI. The CDR3 extends over 14 amino acids. For the CDR3, the DNA is TGTGCCAGCAGTTACAGGGGGAGCACCGGGGAGCTGTTTTTT. As protein: CASSYRGSTGELFF. Looking up the rest from reference TRBV2 and TRBJ2-2 gives the full variable domain: EPEVTQTPSHQVTQMGQEVILRCVPISNHLYFYWYRQILGQKVEFLVSFYNNEISEKSEIFDDQFSVERPDGSNFTLKIRSTKLEDSAMYFCASSYRGSTGELFFGEGSRLTVL.

The chain uses TRBV6-1 and TRBJ2-1; 13 bases line up with TRBD2. Germline V gene sequence: CDR1 MNHNS, CDR2 SASEGT. Trimming at V came to 4 bases and at J to 3 bases, leaving 0 bases not matched to a gene. CDR3 length: 15 amino acids. CDR3 DNA sequence: TGTGCCAGCAGTGGACTAGCGGGAGGCTACAATGAGCAGTTCTTC. Translation: CASSGLAGGYNEQFF.

V gene TRBV5-1 combines with J gene TRBJ1-6; D may be TRBD1 (5 bases). Between the trimmed V and J ends, which lost 4 bases and 8 bases, there was a span of 10 bases. Germline assignment: CDR1 SGHRS and CDR2 YFSETQ. This CDR3 comprises 13 residues. CDR3 coding DNA: TGCGCCAGCAGCGGGACGGTAGATTCACCCCTCCACTTT. It is translated as CASSGTVDSPLHF. Using reference TRBV5-1 and TRBJ1-6 for the parts outside the CDR3, the full variable domain is KAGVTQTPRYLIKTRGQQVTLSCSPISGHRSVSWYQQTPGQGLQFLFEYFSETQRNKGNFPGRFSGRQFSNSRSEMNVSTLELGDSALYLCASSGTVDSPLHFGNGTRLTVT.

There are many counts of this clonotype. The J gene is TRBJ1-4, the V gene TRBV5-1; D is uncertain. Germline lookup yields CDR1 SGHRS and CDR2 YFSETQ. The CDR3 is 18 amino acids. Trimming took off 4 bases at V and 5 bases at J, with 24 bases between the two ends. The CDR3, as DNA: TGCGCCAGCAGCCCCGGTACCTTCCAGTTTGTATCCAATGAAAAACTGTTTTTT. Its protein is CASSPGTFQFVSNEKLFF.

The V gene is TRBV6-6, the J gene TRBJ1-2; D remains ambiguous. This CDR3 has 13 residues. The germline CDR1 and CDR2 sequences are MNHNY and SVGAGI (reference sequence). Trimming stripped 7 bases from V and 7 bases from J, with 16 bases between. The CDR3 sequence: CASTLTLLVGYTF. For the CDR3, the DNA is TGTGCCAGCACCCTAACCCTTTTAGTTGGCTACACCTTC.